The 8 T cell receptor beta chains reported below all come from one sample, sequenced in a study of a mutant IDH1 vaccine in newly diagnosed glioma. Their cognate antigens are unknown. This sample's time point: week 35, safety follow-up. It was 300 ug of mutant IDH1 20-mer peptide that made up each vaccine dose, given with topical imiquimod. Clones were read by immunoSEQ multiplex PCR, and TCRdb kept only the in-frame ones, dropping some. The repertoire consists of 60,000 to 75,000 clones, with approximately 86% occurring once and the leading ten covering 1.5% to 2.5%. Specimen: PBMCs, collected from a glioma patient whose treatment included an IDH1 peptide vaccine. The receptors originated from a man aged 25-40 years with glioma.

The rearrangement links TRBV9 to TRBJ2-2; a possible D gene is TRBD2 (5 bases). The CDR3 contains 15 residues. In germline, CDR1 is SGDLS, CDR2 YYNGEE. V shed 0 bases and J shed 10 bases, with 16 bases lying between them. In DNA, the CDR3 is TGTGCCAGCAGCGTAGGGTACCGGGGATGGGAGGAGCTGTTTTTT. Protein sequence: CASSVGYRGWEELFF.

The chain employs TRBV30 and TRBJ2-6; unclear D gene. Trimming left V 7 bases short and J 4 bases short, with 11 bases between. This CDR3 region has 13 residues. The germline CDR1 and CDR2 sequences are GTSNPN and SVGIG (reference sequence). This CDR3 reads CASQRTGANVLTF. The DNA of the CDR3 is TGTGCCTCCCAAAGGACGGGGGCCAACGTCCTGACTTTC.

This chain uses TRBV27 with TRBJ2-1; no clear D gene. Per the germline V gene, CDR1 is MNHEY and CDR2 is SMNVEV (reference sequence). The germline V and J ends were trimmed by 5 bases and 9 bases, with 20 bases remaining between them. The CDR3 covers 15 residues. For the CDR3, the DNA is TGTGCCAGCAGTCCCCGGCCCCTTGCAGGCTTTGAGCAGTTCTTC. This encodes CASSPRPLAGFEQFF.

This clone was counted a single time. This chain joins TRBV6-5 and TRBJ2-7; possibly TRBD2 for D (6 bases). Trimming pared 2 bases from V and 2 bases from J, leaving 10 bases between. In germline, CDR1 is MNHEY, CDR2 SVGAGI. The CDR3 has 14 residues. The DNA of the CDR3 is TGTGCCAGCAGTTACAGACTAGATGCCTACGAGCAGTACTTC. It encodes CASSYRLDAYEQYF.

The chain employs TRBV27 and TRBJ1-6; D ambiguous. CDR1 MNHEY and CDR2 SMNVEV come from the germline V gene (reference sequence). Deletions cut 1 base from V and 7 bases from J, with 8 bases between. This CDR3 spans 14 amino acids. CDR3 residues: CASSLLSSNSPLHF. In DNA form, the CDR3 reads TGTGCCAGCAGTTTATTGTCTAGCAATTCACCCCTCCACTTT.

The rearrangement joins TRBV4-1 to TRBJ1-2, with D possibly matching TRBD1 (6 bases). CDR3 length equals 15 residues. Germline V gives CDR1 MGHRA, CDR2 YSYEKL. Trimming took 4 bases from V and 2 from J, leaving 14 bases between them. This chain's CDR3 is CASSPRGGGNYGYTF. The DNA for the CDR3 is TGCGCCAGCAGCCCTAGAGGGGGAGGGAACTATGGCTACACCTTC.

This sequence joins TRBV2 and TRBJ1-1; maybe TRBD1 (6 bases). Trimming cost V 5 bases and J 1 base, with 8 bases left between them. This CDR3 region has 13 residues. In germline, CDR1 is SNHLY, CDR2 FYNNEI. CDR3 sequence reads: CASSRQANTEAFF. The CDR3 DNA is TGTGCCAGCAGTCGACAGGCGAACACTGAAGCTTTCTTT.

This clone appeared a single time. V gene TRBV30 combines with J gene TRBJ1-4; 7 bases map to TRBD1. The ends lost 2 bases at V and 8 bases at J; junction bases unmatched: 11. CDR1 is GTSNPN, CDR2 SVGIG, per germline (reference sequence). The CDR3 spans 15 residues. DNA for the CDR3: TGTGCCTGGAGTACCTACAGGGGAGGAGGCGAAAAACTGTTTTTT. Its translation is CAWSTYRGGGEKLFF. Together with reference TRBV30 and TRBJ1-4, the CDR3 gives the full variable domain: SQTIHQWPATLVQPVGSPLSLECTVEGTSNPNLYWYRQAAGRGLQLLFYSVGIGQISSEVPQNLSASRPQDRQFILSSKKLLLSDSGFYLCAWSTYRGGGEKLFFGSGTQLSVL.